One sample yielded the 32 T cell receptor beta chains listed below, sequenced in a study of T-cell reconstitution after alpha-beta-depleted transplantation in children. Researchers prepared the TCRbeta library using unique molecular identifiers, the study reports. MiXCR, run by TCRdb on the PCR reads, gives a single entry per CDR3 protein. The sample has about 400,000 distinct CDR3 sequences; over 20% are singletons. The sequences come from PBMCs from the stem cell graft donor, collected from the stem cell graft. All receptors come from a human donor who donated a stem cell graft to a child with acute myeloid leukemia.

The chain employs TRBV24-1 and TRBJ2-2; TRBD1 is a possible D gene (6 bases). In germline, CDR1 is KGHDR, CDR2 SFDVKD. V shed 8 bases and J shed 0 bases, with 9 bases lying between them. The CDR3 consists of 14 residues. DNA of the CDR3: TGTGCCACCAAGGGGACAACGAACACCGGGGAGCTGTTTTTT. This translates into CATKGTTNTGELFF.

The table lists this clonotype with many counts. The rearrangement uses TRBV24-1 and TRBJ2-3, with TRBD2 matching 12 bases. CDR3 length: 16 residues. Germline-derived CDR1 and CDR2 are KGHDR and SFDVKD. V was pared by 2 bases and J by 3 bases, with 2 bases of the junction left unmatched. This chain's CDR3 is CATSDYGLAGTDTQYF. CDR3 sequence (DNA): TGTGCCACCAGTGATTACGGACTAGCGGGGACAGATACGCAGTATTTT.

There are a few counts of this clonotype. The CDR3 reads CASSALAHAYEQYF. Written as DNA, the CDR3 is TGTGCCAGCAGCGCACTAGCCCACGCCTACGAGCAGTACTTC. The chain carries TRBV9 and TRBJ2-7, with D perhaps TRBD2 (6 bases). Germline CDR1 is SGDLS and CDR2 is YYNGEE. V was clipped by 3 bases and J by 2 bases, with 12 bases between them. This CDR3 region has 14 residues.

This clonotype was counted only a few times. The V call is TRBV29-1, the J call TRBJ2-7; either TRBD1 or TRBD2 may supply D (7 bases each). V gave up 6 bases and J gave up 0 bases, with 15 bases separating them. Germline V gene lookup returns CDR1 SQVTM and CDR2 ANQGSEA. This CDR3 is built from 14 residues. CDR3 sequence reads: CSVQGGTVSYEQYF. Written as DNA, the CDR3 is TGCAGCGTCCAGGGGGGGACAGTCTCCTACGAGCAGTACTTC.

J is TRBJ2-5 and V is TRBV29-1, with D tentatively TRBD1 (7 bases). Germline CDR1 SQVTM, CDR2 ANQGSEA. V gave up 6 bases and J gave up 4 bases, with 15 bases separating them. The CDR3 sequence is 13 residues long. The CDR3 DNA reads as TGCAGCGTCGCCCGACAGGGAGGAGAGACCCAGTACTTC. This encodes CSVARQGGETQYF.

This clonotype was seen at least ten times. The chain employs TRBV7-2 and TRBJ2-1, with 9 bases matching TRBD2. V lost 3 bases to trimming and J lost 1 base; unmatched junction nucleotides: 1. The CDR3 runs 15 residues. Germline values: CDR1 SGHTA, CDR2 FQGNSA. For the CDR3, the DNA is TGTGCCAGCAGCTTTAGCGGGGGATCCTACAATGAGCAGTTCTTC. As protein: CASSFSGGSYNEQFF.

The chain uses TRBV18 and TRBJ2-7; no clear D gene. Trimming pared 2 bases from V and 0 bases from J, leaving 8 bases between. The CDR3 runs to 14 residues. Germline V gives CDR1 KGHSH, CDR2 LQKENI. CDR3 protein: CASSPSDVSYEQYF. The CDR3 coding sequence is TGTGCCAGCTCACCATCGGACGTCTCCTACGAGCAGTACTTC.

This clonotype occurred a few times. This chain uses TRBV15 with TRBJ2-5; 10 positions agree with TRBD2. V lost 4 bases to trimming and J lost 5 bases; unmatched junction nucleotides: 7. Germline CDR1 LNHNV, CDR2 YYDKDF (reference sequence). This CDR3 comprises 15 residues. The CDR3 region is CATSTDSGRRETQYF. DNA of the CDR3: TGTGCCACCAGCACCGATAGCGGGAGGCGGGAGACCCAGTACTTC.

This clonotype has at least ten counts. V is TRBV29-1 and J is TRBJ1-3; D not resolved. The germline gives CDR1 SQVTM, CDR2 ANQGSEA. The V and J ends lost 4 bases and 8 bases respectively, with 15 bases between them. The CDR3 length is 13 residues. This chain's CDR3 is CSVVPPGLHTIYF. Here the CDR3 DNA reads TGCAGCGTTGTCCCCCCCGGGCTCCACACCATATATTTT. Complete variable domain (other parts from reference TRBV29-1 and TRBJ1-3): SAVISQKPSRDICQRGTSLTIQCQVDSQVTMMFWYRQQPGQSLTLIATANQGSEATYESGFVIDKFPISRPNLTFSTLTVSNMSPEDSSIYLCSVVPPGLHTIYFGEGSWLTVV.

The gene calls are TRBV25-1 and TRBJ2-7; D is perhaps TRBD2 (6 bases). CDR3 size: 15 residues. Germline V lookup: CDR1 MGHDK, CDR2 SYGVNS. The V end lost 6 bases, the J end lost 0 bases, and 15 bases lay between the germline ends. The CDR3 DNA is TGTGCCAGCAGCTCGGGCGTGGGGGGCTCCTACGAGCAGTACTTC. This translates into CASSSGVGGSYEQYF.

The chain joins TRBV7-8 to TRBJ2-2; D unclear. The CDR3 sequence is 16 residues long. Germline CDR1 and CDR2: SGHVS and FQNEAQ. Trimming left V 2 bases short and J 1 base short, with 11 bases between. Here the CDR3 reads CASSLSSTLNTGELFF. The CDR3 region has the DNA TGTGCCAGCAGCTTATCATCGACCCTGAACACCGGGGAGCTGTTTTTT.

This clonotype was detected many times. The gene calls are TRBV12-3 or TRBV12-4 and TRBJ2-1; D gene unclear. CDR3 length: 13 amino acids. V was pared by 5 bases and J by 6 bases, with 11 bases between. The CDR3 region has the DNA TGTGCCAGCAGTCCTAGACTCTTCAATGAGCAGTTCTTC. This sequence encodes CASSPRLFNEQFF.

The chain employs TRBV3-1 and TRBJ2-1; D might be TRBD1 or TRBD2, each matching 5 bases. The CDR3 is 15 amino acids. V was shortened by 6 bases and J by 0 bases, with 12 bases between the two germline ends. The germline gives CDR1 LGHDT, CDR2 YNNKEL (reference sequence). The chain's CDR3 is CASREGRSSYNEQFF. The CDR3 nucleotides are TGTGCCAGCAGAGAGGGGCGGAGCTCCTACAATGAGCAGTTCTTC.

This clonotype was observed a handful of times. This sequence joins TRBV7-3 and TRBJ2-1; TRBD2 matches at 7 bases. There are 15 residues in the CDR3. Trimming removed 4 bases from V and 9 bases from J; junction bases left unmatched: 12. Germline CDR1 SGHTA, CDR2 FQGTGA. The CDR3 region is CASSSLSGGEGEQFF. The CDR3 nucleotides read TGTGCCAGCAGCTCTCTAAGTGGGGGGGAGGGTGAGCAGTTCTTC. The full variable domain, with the rest looked up from reference TRBV7-3 and TRBJ2-1, is GAGVSQTPSNKVTEKGKYVELRCDPISGHTALYWYRQSLGQGPEFLIYFQGTGAADDSGLPNDRFFAVRPEGSVSTLKIQRTERGDSAVYLCASSSLSGGEGEQFFGPGTRLTVL.

A few counts support this clonotype. The rearrangement joins TRBV27 to TRBJ2-1; D is unresolved. The CDR3 sequence is 17 residues long. Germline lookup yields CDR1 MNHEY and CDR2 SMNVEV (reference sequence). V was pared by 0 bases and J by 0 bases, with 12 bases between. The CDR3 nucleotides read TGTGCCAGCAGTTTATCGATCTTTGCAAGCTCCTACAATGAGCAGTTCTTC. Translating it yields CASSLSIFASSYNEQFF.

This clonotype was seen many times. The chain employs TRBV20-1 and TRBJ2-3; 9 bases are a match to TRBD1. The CDR3 sequence is 16 residues long. Germline lookup yields CDR1 DFQATT and CDR2 SNEGSKA (reference sequence). Losses at the gene ends were 0 bases for V and 0 bases for J; bases not matched to a gene: 4. The CDR3 loop is CSAREFGQGSTDTQYF. In DNA, the CDR3 is TGCAGTGCTAGAGAGTTCGGACAGGGGAGCACAGATACGCAGTATTTT.

The chain is built from TRBV18 and TRBJ1-1; D may be TRBD1 (6 bases). CDR3 length equals 12 residues. The V gene lost 5 bases and the J gene lost 3 bases, with 7 bases spanning the gap. The germline V gene has CDR1 KGHSH and CDR2 LQKENI. CDR3 in amino acids: CASSAGDTEAFF. CDR3 in DNA: TGTGCCAGCTCAGCAGGGGACACTGAAGCTTTCTTT.

The rearrangement uses TRBV7-2 and TRBJ2-5, with D tentatively TRBD1 (6 bases). This CDR3 spans 14 amino acids. Germline values: CDR1 SGHTA, CDR2 FQGNSA. V was cut by 4 bases and J by 6 bases, with 15 bases left in between. Written as DNA, the CDR3 is TGTGCCAGCAGCTCAAACAGGGAGAGGCAGACCCAGTACTTC. Its protein product is CASSSNRERQTQYF.

The chain joins TRBV12-3 or TRBV12-4 to TRBJ2-3; no clear D. There are 11 residues in the CDR3. Trimming removed 6 bases at V and 8 bases at J, with 9 bases between. The CDR3 nucleotides read TGTGCCAGCAGCGTAGACCTTACGCAGTATTTT. It yields the protein CASSVDLTQYF.

This clonotype was counted many times. The chain recombines TRBV20-1 with TRBJ2-5; 11 bases match TRBD2. CDR1 and CDR2 from the germline V gene are DFQATT and SNEGSKA (reference sequence). There are 12 residues in the CDR3. V gave up 6 bases and J gave up 4 bases; unmatched junction bases: 1. The DNA for the CDR3 is TGCAGTGCCGGACTAGCGGGAGAGACCCAGTACTTC. This codes for CSAGLAGETQYF.

This clonotype was observed a few times. Here the CDR3 reads CASKGGFDNEQFF. CDR3 in DNA: TGTGCCAGCAAAGGAGGGTTTGACAATGAGCAGTTCTTC. The chain uses TRBV9 and TRBJ2-1; TRBD2 is a possible D gene (6 bases). The CDR3 consists of 13 residues. The germline V gene has CDR1 SGDLS and CDR2 YYNGEE. V lost 6 bases, J lost 5 bases, and 12 bases lay in between.

This clonotype has a count of ten or more. This chain joins TRBV12-3 or TRBV12-4 and TRBJ2-7; perhaps D is TRBD1 or TRBD2 (5 bases each). The V end was cut by 6 bases, the J end by 3 bases, with 27 bases between. This CDR3 spans 18 amino acids. CDR3 residues: CASSQRQGEFSPLYEQYF. CDR3 in DNA: TGTGCCAGCAGCCAAAGGCAAGGGGAGTTCTCCCCTCTCTACGAGCAGTACTTC.

A few counts support this clonotype. V is TRBV25-1 and J is TRBJ2-7; D not resolved. Germline V gene sequence: CDR1 MGHDK, CDR2 SYGVNS. This CDR3 is 13 amino acids long. The germline V and J ends were trimmed by 5 bases and 2 bases, with 10 bases remaining between them. CDR3: CASSSHSPYEQYF. CDR3 sequence (DNA): TGTGCCAGCAGTTCCCATTCCCCCTACGAGCAGTACTTC.

This clonotype was detected ten times or more. The rearrangement uses TRBV12-3 or TRBV12-4 and TRBJ2-7; 7 positions agree with TRBD2. CDR3 length: 13 amino acids. After removal of 5 bases from V and 4 bases from J, the junction contained 5 bases not matched to a gene. The CDR3 DNA is TGTGCCAGCAGTCTAACTAGCGTATACGAGCAGTACTTC. Translating gives CASSLTSVYEQYF.

This clonotype was recorded a few times. A much bigger clone sits one base away, suggesting this may be a read error. The chain recombines TRBV6-2 or TRBV6-3 with TRBJ2-7; the D gene is possibly TRBD1 (5 bases). This CDR3 has 13 residues. From germline, CDR1 is MNHEY and CDR2 SVGEGT. V lost 2 bases and J 2 bases, leaving 7 bases between the germline ends. The CDR3 DNA reads TGTGCCAGCAGTTACGACAGCGCCTACGAGCAGTACTTC. Translated: CASSYDSAYEQYF.

The chain employs TRBV28 and TRBJ2-1; TRBD2 might be the D (9 bases). Germline V CDR1 and CDR2: MDHEN, SYDVKM. V lost 8 bases to trimming and J lost 4 bases, with 27 bases between them. This CDR3 region has 18 residues. CDR3 DNA sequence: TGTGCCAGCGCCCCTCATACAGGGGGAGCGGGAGGTTACAATGAGCAGTTCTTC. Translated, it gives CASAPHTGGAGGYNEQFF.

This clonotype was counted between two and nine times. This chain links TRBV20-1 with TRBJ2-1, with 7 bases aligning to TRBD2. Germline loops: CDR1 DFQATT, CDR2 SNEGSKA (reference sequence). The V segment lost 5 bases and the J segment 2 bases; nucleotides outside the gene matches: 6. The CDR3 is 14 residues long. The CDR3 DNA is TGCAGTGCTGGCGGGAGAGGGGCCTACAATGAGCAGTTCTTC. It yields the protein CSAGGRGAYNEQFF.

This rearrangement joins TRBV10-3 to TRBJ2-5; 8 positions agree with TRBD1. Trimming removed 6 bases from V and 5 bases from J; junction bases left unmatched: 5. CDR3 size: 13 residues. Germline lookup yields CDR1 ENHRY and CDR2 SYGVKD. CDR3: CAISDRDRETQYF. The CDR3 DNA follows: TGTGCCATCAGCGACAGGGACAGGGAGACCCAGTACTTC.

A few counts support this clonotype. The genes are TRBV4-3 and TRBJ2-6, with D possibly matching TRBD2 (6 bases). This CDR3 has 16 residues. Trimming took off 1 base at V and 3 bases at J, with 10 bases between the two ends. The V gene's germline CDR1 is LGHNA and CDR2 YSLEER. The CDR3 is CASSQGTGGGANVLTF. The DNA of the CDR3 is TGCGCCAGCAGCCAAGGAACCGGGGGTGGGGCCAACGTCCTGACTTTC.

Only a few counts were recorded for this clonotype. This chain links TRBV4-3 with TRBJ1-5; tentative D call: TRBD1 (5 bases). This CDR3 has 15 amino acids. Trimming cost V 1 base and J 4 bases, with 11 bases left between them. CDR1 is LGHNA, CDR2 YSLEER, per germline. DNA for the CDR3: TGCGCCAGCAGCCAAGTTACAGGACCTAATCAGCCCCAGCATTTT. Translated: CASSQVTGPNQPQHF.

This clonotype was counted a few times. The chain combines TRBV24-1 with TRBJ2-7; no clear D. Germline CDR1 KGHDR, CDR2 SFDVKD. The CDR3 loop spans 12 amino acids. V was pared by 10 bases and J by 5 bases, with 14 bases between. CDR3 region: CATVSPANEQYF. The CDR3 coding sequence is TGTGCCACGGTCTCGCCCGCCAACGAGCAGTACTTC.

CDR3 bases: TGCAGCGTTGAACTCGCGGGGATGGGCGCGGAGACCCAGTACTTC. It translates to CSVELAGMGAETQYF. The V and J genes are TRBV29-1 and TRBJ2-5, with D perhaps TRBD2 (6 bases). The germline V gene has CDR1 SQVTM and CDR2 ANQGSEA. This CDR3 comprises 15 residues. With 2 bases removed from V and 5 bases from J, the gap between germline ends came to 18 bases.